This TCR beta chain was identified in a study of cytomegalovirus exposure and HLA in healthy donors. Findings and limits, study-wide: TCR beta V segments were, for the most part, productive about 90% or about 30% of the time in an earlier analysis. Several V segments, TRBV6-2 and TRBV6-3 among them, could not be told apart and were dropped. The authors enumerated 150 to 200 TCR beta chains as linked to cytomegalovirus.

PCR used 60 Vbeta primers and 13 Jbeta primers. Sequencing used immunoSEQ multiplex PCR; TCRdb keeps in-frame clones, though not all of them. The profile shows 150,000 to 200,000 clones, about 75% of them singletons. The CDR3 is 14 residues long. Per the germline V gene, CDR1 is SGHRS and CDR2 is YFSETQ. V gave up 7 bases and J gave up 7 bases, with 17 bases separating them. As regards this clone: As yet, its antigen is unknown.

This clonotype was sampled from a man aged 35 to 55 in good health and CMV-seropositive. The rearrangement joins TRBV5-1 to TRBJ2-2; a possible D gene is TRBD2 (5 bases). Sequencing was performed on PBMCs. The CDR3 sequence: CASGLLDPGGELFF. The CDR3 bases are TGCGCCAGCGGACTCCTGGACCCCGGCGGGGAGCTGTTTTTT. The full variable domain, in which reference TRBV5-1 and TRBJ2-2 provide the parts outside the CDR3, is KAGVTQTPRYLIKTRGQQVTLSCSPISGHRSVSWYQQTPGQGLQFLFEYFSETQRNKGNFPGRFSGRQFSNSRSEMNVSTLELGDSALYLCASGLLDPGGELFFGEGSRLTVL.